Listed here is a single TCR beta chain. V lost 3 bases to trimming and J lost 7 bases, with 16 bases between them. This CDR3 comprises 15 residues. This sample is drawn from a study of control samples from healthy donors and cancer patients. The method was immunoSEQ multiplex PCR; TCRdb's version includes in-frame clones alone and lacks a portion of them. The sample has about 51,000 clones, 85% to 90% seen once. Sequencing used PBMCs. The source is a man aged 45-65 years with head and neck cancer. J is TRBJ1-5 and V is TRBV23-1; no definite D call. TRBV23-1 is sorted into the ORF group, with uncertain function. CDR3 bases: TGCGCCAGCAGTCACTGTCGAGGGCGGCGGCAGCCCCAGCATTTT. Translation: CASSHCRGRRQPQHF.